This TCR beta chain derives from a study of T cells in Graves' hyperthyroidism and ophthalmopathy (dated by TCRdb to 2018 to 2020). For context, the study as a whole: A discovery cohort of roughly 100 patients, roughly 40 with Graves' ophthalmopathy and 57 with stable Graves' hyperthyroidism, was used to find distinguishing TCR V-J signatures. After blood sampling, hyperthyroidism patients were treated with methimazole at a starting dose of 30 mg daily, and ophthalmopathy patients were treated with high-dose intravenous methylprednisolone. The approximately 90 discovery patients were divided at random into training and test sets in a 7:3 ratio. In six Graves' hyperthyroidism patients, the study also compared T-cell repertoires from thyroid tissue with T-cell repertoires from blood. The paper reports TCR Vbeta CDR3 sequencing of roughly 140 peripheral blood samples: under 45 ophthalmopathy, under 85 hyperthyroidism and around 17 progressor patients. Prospective prediction of ophthalmopathy was tested in an independent validation cohort consisting of fewer than 20 hyperthyroidism patients and approximately 16 patients who later progressed to ophthalmopathy. What the authors observed across the whole study: Sample size was not statistically predetermined, and blinding of investigators to group allocation was not performed. During validation, the model predicted progression to ophthalmopathy a median of around 6 months ahead of onset, with around 70% sensitivity and 72% to 80% specificity. Blood samples also contained most of the expanded thyroid clonotypes (frequency above 0.001), which suggests that blood repertoires may reflect thyroid immune responses. A 13 V-J signature model separated ophthalmopathy from stable hyperthyroidism, with over 85% sensitivity and roughly 81% specificity in cross-validation and 80%/75% in testing.

About this clonotype: It lacks a known antigen. No qualities accompany the bases; no much larger clone lies one base away.

TCR beta CDR3 regions were amplified from RNA transcripts. For the first round of RT-PCR on the TCR CDR3, the HTBI primer set was used together with the Qiagen OneStep RT-PCR kit. The libraries were constructed in a second round of multiplex PCR and then size-selected and purified. Sequencing of the libraries was done on an Illumina HiSeq2000 using paired-end 100 bp reads. As for how the authors treated the data: SOAPnuke was used to process the raw data, removing reads that contained adapters or uncalled bases, had a mean Phred below 15, or lacked an exact match to the constant primer or identifier. High-quality paired reads were merged with COPE v1.2.5, and unique nucleotide sequences were defined as clonotypes. MiTCR v1.1 was used to align clonotypes to the IMGT TRBV, TRBD and TRBJ reference segments. The analysis was restricted to V-J combinations with a frequency above 0.0001, which together covered over 99% of the repertoires. The TCS score was defined as F50 (clonal expansion) divided by E x V (chaos), with BLOSUM62-based TCRdist calculated between CDR3 peptides within each V-J. Welch's t-statistics and random forest reduced some 510 V-J features to some 14, which were used in a naive Bayes classifier (R e1071). TCRdb reprocessed the public reads (quality trimming at Q25 with fastp, clone calling with MiXCR) and kept in-frame beta chains. Under each unique CDR3 protein, matching rows form one entry showing the most common genes and DNA. The authors' filters were not applied to this entry. This sample gives 560,000 or so distinct CDR3 sequences in total; roughly 50% of them show up just once. Clones ranked in the top ten supply about 8.2% of the sample.

Stable Graves' hyperthyroidism was defined as the absence of progression to ophthalmopathy over 18 months of follow-up. Hyperthyroidism patients were aged 18 to 65 years and newly diagnosed, with disease duration of less than 2 months. Patients with uncontrolled infections, other autoimmune diseases, pregnancy or lactation were excluded. Clinical symptoms, serum thyroxine and TRAb, thyroid ultrasound, and orbital computed tomography formed the basis for the diagnoses. Total RNA was extracted with Trizol reagent, and quality was checked on an Agilent 2100 Bioanalyzer. Sequences were obtained from peripheral blood or thyroid tissue (not recorded which). The sequence came from a woman aged 18 to 35 with Graves' hyperthyroidism. Donor details come from another sample of the same person, matched by shared clones.

The bases are TGTGCCAGCAACCCGGGTGTCGGGGGCTACACCTTC. This gives the protein CASNPGVGGYTF. The rearrangement combines TRBV2 with TRBJ1-2; the D gene cannot be named for sure. CDR1 and CDR2, per the germline V gene, are SNHLY and FYNNEI. Spanning cysteine to phenylalanine, the CDR3 consists of 12 amino acids. The kept DNA is CDR3 alone, 36 bases in frame from the first base. V is pared back by 7 bases and J by 8 bases, with 14 bases lying between the germline termini.